These T cell receptor beta chains were read from a single sample in a study of shared clonotypes between healthy human individuals. This table comes from immunoSEQ multiplex PCR, and its TCRdb copy is limited to in-frame clones, with some not included. The data hold roughly 1,100,000 clones, with about 74% observed a single time. The material sequenced was memory CD4+ T cells sorted from blood. These receptors all stem from a man between 18 and 35 years old in good health. Each CDR3 is given with its conserved first and last residue.

J gene: TRBJ1-2; V gene: TRBV7-2; CDR3 protein: CALPGGREIDYGYTF
J gene: TRBJ1-2; V gene: TRBV5-6; CDR3 protein: CASSKGQGQDGYTF
J gene: TRBJ2-1; V gene: TRBV28; CDR3 protein: CASSYPQFSGGAGNEQFF
J gene: TRBJ1-4; V gene: TRBV30; CDR3 protein: CAWSFPAEKLFF
J gene: TRBJ1-5; V gene: TRBV11-3; CDR3 protein: CASSPRTVNQPQHF
J gene: TRBJ1-2; V gene: TRBV2; CDR3 protein: CASSLTGGAGNGYTF
J gene: TRBJ2-7; V gene: TRBV7-8; CDR3 protein: CASSLAAGGPYEQYF
J gene: TRBJ1-2; V gene: TRBV7-9; CDR3 protein: CASSLEVNSYGYTF
J gene: TRBJ2-7; V gene: TRBV5-4; CDR3 protein: CASGLYRGEDEQYF
J gene: TRBJ1-2; V gene: TRBV2; CDR3 protein: CASSAGLNGYTF
J gene: TRBJ1-1; V gene: TRBV6-6; CDR3 protein: CASSYGRYTEAFF
J gene: TRBJ1-2; V gene: TRBV5-1; CDR3 protein: CASSSAGDGYTF
J gene: TRBJ1-1; V gene: TRBV18; CDR3 protein: CASSPPSQGGTEAFF
J gene: TRBJ1-4; V gene: TRBV19; CDR3 protein: CASSTDRGDEKLFF
J gene: TRBJ2-1; V gene: TRBV19; CDR3 protein: CASSIGQGISNEQFF
J gene: TRBJ2-7; V gene: TRBV18; CDR3 protein: CASSVGQGAWYEQYF